Detailed here is one T cell receptor (beta chain). As yet, its antigen is unknown. The Oncomine TCR Beta short-read assay generated sequence data from the DNA of cultured CD4+ T cells. TCRdb re-analysed the PCR reads in MiXCR, keeping a single row per CDR3 protein. Of around 20,000 distinct CDR3 sequences listed, roughly 40% are singletons. This CDR3 has 13 residues. Germline V CDR1 and CDR2: SGHTA, FQGNSA. Deletions cut 2 bases from V and 4 bases from J, with 9 bases between. These data belong to a study of vaccination and CD4 T cells after COVID-19. Study-level background: The convalescents were made up of six males and four females, two of whom were Hispanic.

Treatment indicated: roughly nine-day PBMC culture with coronavirus spike peptide pools or control peptides (ViraFEST assay). Scientists separated out CD4+ T cells through negative selection following 10 days in culture. Sequenced material: CD4+ T cells from blood, cultured in vitro, taken after SARS-CoV-2 vaccination. This clonotype originated in a human donor who had recovered from COVID-19. V gene TRBV7-2 combines with J gene TRBJ2-7, with D uncertain. DNA of the CDR3: TGTGCCAGCAGCTTATCTGGTTATTACGAGCAGTACTTC. Protein: CASSLSGYYEQYF.